Listed below are T cell receptor beta chains from one sample, sequenced in a study of cytomegalovirus exposure and HLA in healthy donors. The assay was immunoSEQ multiplex PCR, and TCRdb's table has in-frame clones only and misses some. The sample shows 200,000 or so clones, about four fifths of them seen only once. Sequencing was performed on PBMCs. These receptor sequences come from a man between 18 and 35 years old in good health and CMV-seropositive. Both conserved end residues are part of each CDR3. The D gene is left open where the match is weak. The size of a clone is reported for some rows only, either as once, few or many, or as a class for expanded clones.

CDR3 protein	CDR3 DNA	V gene	CDR3 length	clone size	J gene	D gene
CASSLAASLSGYTF	TGTGCCAGCAGCTTGGCCGCCAGTCTCAGTGGCTACACCTTC	TRBV5-4	14	-	TRBJ1-2	-
CSVGVHLGEQFF	TGCAGCGTTGGAGTCCATCTCGGTGAGCAGTTCTTC	TRBV29-1	12	-	TRBJ2-1	-
CAWSRWGVNTEAFF	TGTGCCTGGAGTCGTTGGGGAGTGAACACTGAAGCTTTCTTT	TRBV30	14	-	TRBJ1-1	-
CASSPPSGKQYF	TGTGCCAGCAGCCCCCCTAGCGGAAAGCAGTACTTC	TRBV5-4	12	-	TRBJ2-7	TRBD2
CASSHPPSGGGETQYF	TGTGCCAGCAGCCACCCTCCTAGCGGGGGGGGAGAGACCCAGTACTTC	TRBV4-2	16	-	TRBJ2-5	TRBD2
CSARTGNTGELFF	TGCAGCGCCCGGACAGGGAACACCGGGGAGCTGTTTTTT	TRBV29-1	13	few	TRBJ2-2	TRBD1
CASSPASGSEGSYEQYF	TGTGCCAGCAGCCCCGCGAGCGGGAGTGAGGGGTCCTACGAGCAGTACTTC	TRBV7-8	17	-	TRBJ2-7	TRBD2
CASSQKGASGSYEQYF	TGCGCCAGCAGCCAAAAGGGTGCTAGCGGGAGTTACGAGCAGTACTTC	TRBV4-1	16	-	TRBJ2-7	TRBD2
CASQGSGRHNEQFF	TGTGCCAGCCAGGGGAGCGGGAGACACAATGAGCAGTTCTTC	TRBV6-1	14	-	TRBJ2-1	TRBD2
CASSHTGGGTRYEQYF	TGTGCCAGCAGCCATACAGGGGGCGGAACGAGATACGAGCAGTACTTC	TRBV7-4	16	once	TRBJ2-7	TRBD1
CASSISSSNQPQHF	TGTGCCAGCAGTATTTCAAGCAGCAATCAGCCCCAGCATTTT	TRBV28	14	-	TRBJ1-5	-
CASSSLTGWEQYF	TGTGCCAGCAGTTCCCTGACAGGGTGGGAGCAGTACTTC	TRBV27	13	few	TRBJ2-7	TRBD1
CASSLPGLANNEQFF	TGTGCCAGCAGCTTGCCGGGACTAGCGAACAATGAGCAGTTCTTC	TRBV7-6	15	once	TRBJ2-1	TRBD2
CASSLFQAGDEQFF	TGTGCCAGCAGCTTATTCCAGGCTGGCGATGAGCAGTTCTTC	TRBV7-8	14	-	TRBJ2-1	-
CASSSPRLGGPYNEQFF	TGTGCCAGCAGCTCCCCGCGATTGGGCGGGCCGTACAATGAGCAGTTCTTC	TRBV7-2	17	-	TRBJ2-1	-
CAWSTGSNTEAFF	TGTGCCTGGAGTACAGGTAGCAACACTGAAGCTTTCTTT	TRBV30	13	-	TRBJ1-1	-
CASSPSPGFRTGELFF	TGTGCCAGTAGCCCCAGCCCGGGGTTTCGAACCGGGGAGCTGTTTTTT	TRBV19	16	-	TRBJ2-2	-
CASSPLVPENYGYTF	TGTGCCAGCAGCCCGCTGGTCCCCGAGAACTATGGCTACACCTTC	TRBV7-9	15	-	TRBJ1-2	-
CAISEGTSGSPEQYF	TGTGCCATCAGTGAGGGGACTAGCGGGAGTCCCGAGCAGTACTTC	TRBV10-3	15	-	TRBJ2-7	TRBD2
CASSLRGLGTDTQYF	TGCGCCAGCAGCTTGCGGGGACTCGGCACAGATACGCAGTATTTT	TRBV5-1	15	few	TRBJ2-3	-
CASSLYSYEQYF	TGTGCCAGCAGCTTATACTCCTACGAGCAGTACTTC	TRBV7-3	12	-	TRBJ2-7	-
CASSFVRDKGQETQYF	TGTGCCAGCAGTTTTGTGCGGGATAAGGGTCAAGAGACCCAGTACTTC	TRBV27	16	-	TRBJ2-5	-
CASSADRDTEAFF	TGTGCCAGCTCAGCCGACAGGGACACTGAAGCTTTCTTT	TRBV18	13	-	TRBJ1-1	TRBD1
CASSEARQRNEQFF	TGTGCCAGCAGTGAAGCGAGACAGAGGAATGAGCAGTTCTTC	TRBV6-1	14	-	TRBJ2-1	-
CSVVRDRGSADTQYF	TGCAGCGTAGTCCGGGACAGGGGGTCGGCAGATACGCAGTATTTT	TRBV29-1	15	-	TRBJ2-3	TRBD1
CASSLPGGPLNEQFF	TGTGCCAGCAGCTTACCGGGAGGGCCTCTGAATGAGCAGTTCTTC	TRBV7-9	15	-	TRBJ2-1	TRBD2
CASSLSAGVRTQYF	TGTGCCAGCAGTTTATCCGCCGGAGTAAGGACCCAGTACTTC	TRBV27	14	-	TRBJ2-5	-
CASSLVGRETQYF	TGTGCCAGCAGCTTGGTGGGGAGGGAGACCCAGTACTTC	TRBV5-6	13	-	TRBJ2-5	-
CASSQMELAGNEQFF	TGTGCCAGCAGCCAAATGGAACTAGCGGGCAATGAGCAGTTCTTC	TRBV4-2	15	-	TRBJ2-1	TRBD2
CASSASQNTEAFF	TGTGCCAGCAGCGCTTCACAGAACACTGAAGCTTTCTTT	TRBV9	13	once	TRBJ1-1	-
CASSSNLPTSGSRSDTQYF	TGTGCCAGCAGCTCCAACTTGCCGACTAGCGGGAGTCGGTCAGATACGCAGTATTTT	TRBV13	19	few	TRBJ2-3	TRBD2